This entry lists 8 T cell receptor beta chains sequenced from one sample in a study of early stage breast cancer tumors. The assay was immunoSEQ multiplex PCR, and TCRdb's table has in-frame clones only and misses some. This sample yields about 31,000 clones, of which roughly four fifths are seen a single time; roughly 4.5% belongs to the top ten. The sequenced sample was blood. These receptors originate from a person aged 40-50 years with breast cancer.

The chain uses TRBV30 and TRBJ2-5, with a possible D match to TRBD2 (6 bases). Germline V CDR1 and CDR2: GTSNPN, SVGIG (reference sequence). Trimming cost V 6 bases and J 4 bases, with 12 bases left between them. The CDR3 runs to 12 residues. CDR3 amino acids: CACGGDAETQYF. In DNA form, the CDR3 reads TGTGCCTGCGGCGGGGATGCAGAGACCCAGTACTTC.

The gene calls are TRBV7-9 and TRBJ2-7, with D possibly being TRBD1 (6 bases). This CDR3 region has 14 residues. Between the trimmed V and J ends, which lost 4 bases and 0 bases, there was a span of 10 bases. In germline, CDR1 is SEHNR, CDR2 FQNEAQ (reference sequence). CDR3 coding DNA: TGTGCCAGCAGCTCCAACAGGGTCTCCTACGAGCAGTACTTC. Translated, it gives CASSSNRVSYEQYF. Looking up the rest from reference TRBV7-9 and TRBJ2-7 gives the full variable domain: DTGVSQNPRHKITKRGQNVTFRCDPISEHNRLYWYRQTLGQGPEFLTYFQNEAQLEKSRLLSDRFSAERPKGSFSTLEIQRTEQGDSAMYLCASSSNRVSYEQYFGPGTRLTVT.

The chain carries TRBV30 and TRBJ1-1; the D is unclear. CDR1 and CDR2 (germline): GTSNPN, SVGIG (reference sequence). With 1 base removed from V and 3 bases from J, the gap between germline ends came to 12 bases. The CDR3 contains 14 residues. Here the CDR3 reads CAWSEYTPYTEAFF. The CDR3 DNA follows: TGTGCCTGGAGTGAGTATACGCCCTACACTGAAGCTTTCTTT.

CDR3 bases: TGCGCCAGCAGTCAGGGATTGTACCAAGAGACCCAGTACTTC. The encoded protein is CASSQGLYQETQYF. The chain uses TRBV5-1 and TRBJ2-5; perhaps TRBD1 as D (5 bases). Trimming cost V 5 bases and J 0 bases, with 11 bases left between them. The CDR3 spans 14 residues. Germline V gives CDR1 SGHRS, CDR2 YFSETQ.

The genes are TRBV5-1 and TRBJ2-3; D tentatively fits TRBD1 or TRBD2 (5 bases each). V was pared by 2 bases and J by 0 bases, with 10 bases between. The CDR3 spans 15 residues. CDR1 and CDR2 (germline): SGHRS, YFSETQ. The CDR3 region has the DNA TGCGCCAGCAGCTTTACCGGGGCTAGCACAGATACGCAGTATTTT. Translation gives CASSFTGASTDTQYF.

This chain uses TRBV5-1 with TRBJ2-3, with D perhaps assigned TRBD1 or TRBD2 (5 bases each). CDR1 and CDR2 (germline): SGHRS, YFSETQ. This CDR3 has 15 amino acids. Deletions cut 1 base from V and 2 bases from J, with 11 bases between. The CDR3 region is CASSLSRGDTDTQYF. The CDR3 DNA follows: TGCGCCAGCAGCTTGAGTAGGGGAGACACAGATACGCAGTATTTT.

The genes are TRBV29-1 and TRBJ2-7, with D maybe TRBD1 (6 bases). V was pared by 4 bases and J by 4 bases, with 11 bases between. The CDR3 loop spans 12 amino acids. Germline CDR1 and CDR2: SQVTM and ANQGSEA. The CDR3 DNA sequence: TGCAGCGTTGCCAGGGGAGCTTACGAGCAGTACTTC. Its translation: CSVARGAYEQYF.

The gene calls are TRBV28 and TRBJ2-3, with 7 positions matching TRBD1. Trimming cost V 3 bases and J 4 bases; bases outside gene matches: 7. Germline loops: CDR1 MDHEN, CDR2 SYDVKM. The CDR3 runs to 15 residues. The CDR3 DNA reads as TGTGCCAGCAGTTTGAGGGGGCGTCTAGCAGATACGCAGTATTTT. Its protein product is CASSLRGRLADTQYF. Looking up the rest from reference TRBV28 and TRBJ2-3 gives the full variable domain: DVKVTQSSRYLVKRTGEKVFLECVQDMDHENMFWYRQDPGLGLRLIYFSYDVKMKEKGDIPEGYSVSREKKERFSLILESASTNQTSMYLCASSLRGRLADTQYFGPGTRLTVL.